The sequence of this T cell receptor beta chain was determined in a study of CD8 T cells in ankylosing spondylitis. TCRdb processed the 5' RACE reads anew with MiXCR; each CDR3 protein has one entry. Of some 140,000 distinct CDR3 sequences in the sample, about 7% were seen once. Study observations and caveats: In ankylosing spondylitis blood, a motif of about 8 highly homologous TCR beta variants appeared characteristic.

Ten or more counts support this clonotype. No antigen is known for it. This CDR3 has 15 amino acids. CDR1 and CDR2 (germline): SGHTA, FQGNSA. V lost 0 bases to trimming and J lost 11 bases, with 19 bases between them. This TCR derives from a female donor with ankylosing spondylitis or in good health (not recorded which). The J gene is TRBJ1-2, the V gene TRBV7-2; the D is unclear. Material: blood, either unsorted or a sorted T cell fraction (not recorded which). The CDR3 nucleotides read TGTGCCAGCAGCTTAGCGGGGTTGCGGACCGAAGGTTACACCTTC. It yields the protein CASSLAGLRTEGYTF.